Listed here are 8 T cell receptor beta chains from one sample, sequenced in a study of T cells in Graves' hyperthyroidism and ophthalmopathy. Amplified regions were TCR beta CDR3 sequences from RNA transcripts. The primer set for the first-round RT-PCR of the TCR CDR3 was HTBI. TCRdb analysed the multiplex PCR reads with MiXCR anew, one entry per CDR3 protein. Among 480,000 or so distinct CDR3 sequences listed, 14% were seen once. Sequenced sample: blood. The receptors stem from a young woman with Graves' hyperthyroidism.

The V and J genes are TRBV29-1 and TRBJ1-3, with 7 bases fitting TRBD1. The germline gives CDR1 SQVTM, CDR2 ANQGSEA. The V segment lost 3 bases and the J segment 8 bases; nucleotides outside the gene matches: 7. This CDR3 has 13 residues. CDR3 residues: CSVDPSGGDTIYF. CDR3 bases: TGCAGCGTTGATCCCTCAGGGGGAGACACCATATATTTT.

This clonotype was observed at least ten times. The chain is built from TRBV5-4 and TRBJ2-5; D may be TRBD1 (6 bases). The CDR3 loop spans 14 amino acids. V gave up 4 bases and J gave up 0 bases, with 10 bases separating them. Germline V lookup: CDR1 SGHNT, CDR2 YYREEE (reference sequence). The CDR3 reads CASSETGYQETQYF. For the CDR3, the DNA is TGTGCCAGCAGCGAAACAGGGTACCAAGAGACCCAGTACTTC. Drawing the rest from reference TRBV5-4 and TRBJ2-5, the complete variable domain is ETGVTQSPTHLIKTRGQQVTLRCSSQSGHNTVSWYQQALGQGPQFIFQYYREEENGRGNFPPRFSGLQFPNYSSELNVNALELDDSALYLCASSETGYQETQYFGPGTRLLVL.

This clonotype was picked up many times. V is TRBV2 and J is TRBJ1-6; 8 bases map to TRBD1. Germline CDR1 SNHLY, CDR2 FYNNEI. The CDR3 is made up of 16 amino acids. V gave up 7 bases and J gave up 2 bases; unmatched junction bases: 7. CDR3 in amino acids: CASISAGGTYNSPLHF. The CDR3 DNA reads TGTGCCAGCATCTCCGCAGGGGGCACCTATAATTCACCCCTCCACTTT.

This clonotype was found many times. The chain employs TRBV6-1 and TRBJ1-5, with D unclear. The CDR3 length is 14 residues. CDR1 is MNHNS, CDR2 SASEGT, per germline. With 6 bases removed from V and 3 bases from J, the gap between germline ends came to 12 bases. The CDR3 coding sequence is TGTGCCAGCAGCAGACACGAAGTCAATCAGCCCCAGCATTTT. This sequence encodes CASSRHEVNQPQHF.

The table lists this clonotype with a few counts. The rearrangement joins TRBV6-1 to TRBJ1-3, with 9 positions matching TRBD1. The CDR3 sequence is 14 residues long. V dropped 5 bases and J dropped 6; count of bases not matched to a gene: 5. The germline V gene encodes CDR1 MNHNS and CDR2 SASEGT. The CDR3 DNA reads TGTGCCAGCAGTTCCACAGGGGGCGAAAACACCATATATTTT. This codes for CASSSTGGENTIYF.

This clonotype was recorded at least ten times. The V and J genes are TRBV4-1 and TRBJ2-2, with D unresolved. The CDR3 extends over 13 amino acids. V gave up 5 bases and J gave up 8 bases, with 12 bases separating them. Germline lookup yields CDR1 MGHRA and CDR2 YSYEKL. The CDR3 nucleotides are TGCGCCAGCAGCGTCCGACTCGCTGGGGAGCTGTTTTTT. This translates into CASSVRLAGELFF.

This clonotype appeared many times. V is TRBV7-8 and J is TRBJ1-3, with TRBD1 identical over 7 bases. V was pared by 5 bases and J by 2 bases, with 18 bases of the junction left unmatched. This CDR3 region has 19 residues. CDR1 and CDR2 (germline): SGHVS, FQNEAQ. In DNA, the CDR3 is TGTGCCAGCAGCCGCCGGGACAGAAAACACTCACCCACTGGAAACACCATATATTTT. This codes for CASSRRDRKHSPTGNTIYF.

This CDR3 is CASSASVMSYEQYF. CDR3 nucleotides: TGTGCCAGCAGCGCTTCGGTGATGTCCTACGAGCAGTACTTC. The chain has TRBV6-1 and TRBJ2-7; D unresolved. V lost 6 bases, J lost 1 base, and 13 bases lay in between. The CDR3 has 14 residues. Germline CDR1 and CDR2: MNHNS and SASEGT.